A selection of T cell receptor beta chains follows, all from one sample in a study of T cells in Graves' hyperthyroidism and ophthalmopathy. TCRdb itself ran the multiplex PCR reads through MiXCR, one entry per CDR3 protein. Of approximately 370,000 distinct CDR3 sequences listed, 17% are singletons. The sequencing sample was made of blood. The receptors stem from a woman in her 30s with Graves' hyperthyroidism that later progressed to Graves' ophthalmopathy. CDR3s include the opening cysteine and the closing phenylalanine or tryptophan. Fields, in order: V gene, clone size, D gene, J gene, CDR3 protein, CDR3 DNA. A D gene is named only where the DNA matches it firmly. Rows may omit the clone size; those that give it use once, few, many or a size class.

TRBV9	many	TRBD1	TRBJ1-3	CASSVGRGGPGNTIYF	TGTGCCAGCAGCGTTGGCAGGGGGGGTCCTGGAAACACCATATATTTT
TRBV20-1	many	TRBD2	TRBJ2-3	CSARNAGTSGGTDTQYF	TGCAGTGCTCGTAACGCCGGGACTAGCGGGGGCACAGATACGCAGTATTTT
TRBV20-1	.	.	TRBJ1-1	CSARDPGAGNTEAFF	TGCAGTGCTAGAGATCCCGGGGCGGGGAACACTGAAGCTTTCTTT
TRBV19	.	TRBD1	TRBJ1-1	CASSATGGPNTEAFF	TGTGCCAGTAGTGCCACAGGGGGCCCGAACACTGAAGCTTTCTTT
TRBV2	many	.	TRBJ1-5	CAVKDSHNQPQHF	TGTGCCGTCAAGGACAGCCACAATCAGCCCCAGCATTTT
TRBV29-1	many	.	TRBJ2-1	CSVEYSSRGIYNEQFF	TGCAGCGTTGAATACTCGTCCAGGGGAATCTACAATGAGCAGTTCTTC
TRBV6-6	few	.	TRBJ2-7	CASSYAGQGSYEQYF	TGTGCCAGCAGTTACGCGGGACAAGGGTCTTACGAGCAGTACTTC
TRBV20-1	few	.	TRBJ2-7	CSARLDLYEQYF	TGCAGTGCTAGACTAGACCTTTACGAGCAGTACTTC
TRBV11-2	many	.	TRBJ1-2	CASSVFQGAGYGYTF	TGTGCCAGCAGTGTTTTCCAGGGCGCAGGCTATGGCTACACCTTC
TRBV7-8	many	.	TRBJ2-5	CASSSVFGANQETQYF	TGTGCCAGCAGCTCAGTTTTCGGGGCAAACCAAGAGACCCAGTACTTC
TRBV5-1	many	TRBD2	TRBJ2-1	CASSLPSGLANEQFF	TGCGCCAGCAGCTTACCTAGCGGGTTAGCCAATGAGCAGTTCTTC
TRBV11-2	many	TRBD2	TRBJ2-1	CASNLRMAGGRQIEQFF	TGTGCCAGCAACCTTAGGATGGCGGGGGGGCGTCAAATTGAGCAGTTCTTC
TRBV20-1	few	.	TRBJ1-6	CSASSSSPLHF	TGCAGTGCTAGTTCGAGTTCACCCCTCCACTTT
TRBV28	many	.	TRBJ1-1	CASSPVELNTEAFF	TGTGCCAGCAGTCCCGTAGAGTTGAACACTGAAGCTTTCTTT